The 22 T cell receptor beta chains reported below all come from one sample, sequenced in a study of early T cells in non-severe SARS-CoV-2 infection. TCRdb reanalysed the 5' RACE reads using MiXCR and keeps one entry per CDR3 protein. The data contain some 91,000 distinct CDR3 sequences, 14% to 15% of them singletons. Sequenced: whole blood. These receptor sequences come from an adult who was a healthcare worker with PCR-confirmed SARS-CoV-2 infection or an uninfected control (not recorded which).

The rearrangement uses TRBV27 and TRBJ2-1; 7 bases match TRBD2. V lost 8 bases to trimming and J lost 6 bases; unmatched junction nucleotides: 4. Germline V lookup: CDR1 MNHEY, CDR2 SMNVEV (reference sequence). The CDR3 is made up of 12 amino acids. This CDR3 reads CASGREINEQFF. The CDR3, as DNA: TGTGCCAGCGGGCGGGAGATCAATGAGCAGTTCTTC.

This clonotype was found a few times. The V gene is TRBV20-1, the J gene TRBJ2-6; possibly TRBD2 for D (5 bases). CDR3 size: 16 residues. Trimming left V 0 bases short and J 2 bases short, with 11 bases between. The germline V gene has CDR1 DFQATT and CDR2 SNEGSKA (reference sequence). CDR3 sequence (DNA): TGCAGTGCTAGAGACTTAGCGAGGCCTGGGGCCAACGTCCTGACTTTC. Translating gives CSARDLARPGANVLTF.

The genes are TRBV19 and TRBJ1-2; D gene unclear. The CDR3 contains 11 residues. Germline loops: CDR1 LNHDA, CDR2 SQIVND (reference sequence). Trimming pared 10 bases from V and 7 bases from J, leaving 13 bases between. The CDR3 loop is CATQGPSGYTF. For the CDR3, the DNA is TGTGCCACCCAAGGCCCGAGTGGCTACACCTTC.

This clonotype was seen many times. CDR3 residues: CASSIDRGYGYTF. Here the CDR3 DNA reads TGTGCCAGTAGTATAGACCGGGGCTATGGCTACACCTTC. The J gene is TRBJ1-2, the V gene TRBV19; unclear D gene. There are 13 residues in the CDR3. The germline V gene has CDR1 LNHDA and CDR2 SQIVND (reference sequence). The ends were cut back, 0 bases at V and 4 bases at J, with 6 bases in the middle.

This clonotype was seen repeatedly, ten times or more. This rearrangement joins TRBV20-1 to TRBJ1-1, with D possibly TRBD1 on 5 matching bases. This CDR3 is built from 16 residues. Trimming removed 0 bases from V and 1 base from J, with 15 bases in between. Germline CDR1 reads DFQATT; CDR2 reads SNEGSKA (reference sequence). CDR3 residues: CSARDPSGRKNTEAFF. The CDR3 DNA reads TGCAGTGCTAGAGACCCCTCGGGACGGAAGAACACTGAAGCTTTCTTT.

This clonotype was counted ten times or more. The chain carries TRBV4-3 and TRBJ1-2; unclear D gene. Looked up from germline, CDR1 is LGHNA and CDR2 is YSLEER. The V and J ends lost 0 bases and 8 bases respectively, with 16 bases between them. The CDR3 is 15 amino acids. CDR3 DNA sequence: TGCGCCAGCAGCCAAGATTCGGCGGCCTTTAACGGCTACACCTTC. Protein: CASSQDSAAFNGYTF.

V is TRBV6-2 or TRBV6-3 and J is TRBJ2-7; D remains ambiguous. CDR3 length: 15 residues. The ends were cut back, 2 bases at V and 6 bases at J, with 17 bases in the middle. The germline V gene encodes CDR1 MNHEY and CDR2 SVGEGT. The CDR3 loop reads CASSYPGAFNFEQYF. The CDR3 nucleotides read TGTGCCAGCAGTTACCCCGGCGCCTTCAACTTCGAGCAGTACTTC.

This clonotype was recorded many times. In DNA, the CDR3 is TGTGCCAGCAGCAGCGGCGGGGGGAGTGAGCAGTTCTTC. It codes for CASSSGGGSEQFF. This chain links TRBV9 with TRBJ2-1, with TRBD2 matching 8 bases. Trimming removed 4 bases from V and 9 bases from J; junction bases left unmatched: 6. The CDR3 consists of 13 residues. The V gene's germline CDR1 is SGDLS and CDR2 YYNGEE.

This rearrangement joins TRBV11-2 to TRBJ2-7, with 9 bases matching TRBD2. This CDR3 contains 13 residues. After removal of 5 bases from V and 6 bases from J, the junction contained 5 bases not matched to a gene. The germline V gene has CDR1 SGHAT and CDR2 FQNNGV. CDR3 in amino acids: CASSPASGTEQYF. The DNA for the CDR3 is TGTGCCAGCAGCCCCGCTAGCGGGACCGAGCAGTACTTC.

This clonotype was found a few times. V gene TRBV15 combines with J gene TRBJ2-7, with D tentatively TRBD1 (6 bases). The CDR3 covers 14 residues. Trimming stripped 5 bases from V and 7 bases from J, with 18 bases between. The germline V gene encodes CDR1 LNHNV and CDR2 YYDKDF (reference sequence). CDR3 protein: CATSPGPGDTEQYF. The CDR3, as DNA: TGTGCCACCAGCCCAGGCCCAGGGGACACGGAGCAGTACTTC. Looking up the rest from reference TRBV15 and TRBJ2-7 gives the full variable domain: DAMVIQNPRYQVTQFGKPVTLSCSQTLNHNVMYWYQQKSSQAPKLLFHYYDKDFNNEADTPDNFQSRRPNTSFCFLDIRSPGLGDTAMYLCATSPGPGDTEQYFGPGTRLTVT.

This clonotype has only a few counts. The J gene is TRBJ2-7, the V gene TRBV6-6; possibly TRBD2 for D (5 bases). CDR1 MNHNY and CDR2 SVGAGI come from the germline V gene (reference sequence). The CDR3 length is 12 residues. The V end was cut by 5 bases, the J end by 6 bases, with 11 bases between. For the CDR3, the DNA is TGTGCCAGCAGTCACACTAGTACCGAGCAGTACTTC. It is translated as CASSHTSTEQYF.

This clonotype was picked up one time. V is TRBV28 and J is TRBJ1-5, with a possible D match to TRBD1 (5 bases). V gave up 11 bases and J gave up 6 bases, with 11 bases separating them. Germline CDR1 and CDR2: MDHEN and SYDVKM. The CDR3 length is 11 residues. In DNA form, the CDR3 reads TGTGCCTCCGGAGGGACTCAGCCCCAGCATTTT. This translates into CASGGTQPQHF.

Of note for this clonotype: Given a much more abundant clone one base away, this may be a read error. The chain recombines TRBV24-1 with TRBJ2-1, with D perhaps TRBD2 (7 bases). The V gene's germline CDR1 is KGHDR and CDR2 SFDVKD. The length of the CDR3 is 16 residues. CDR3 in DNA: TGTGCCACCAGTGACTTTGTAGGGGGGGTCTACAAAGAGCAGTTCTTC. It is translated as CATSDFVGGVYKEQFF.

This clonotype has at least ten counts. The chain employs TRBV4-3 and TRBJ2-7; TRBD2 matches at 8 bases. Germline assignment: CDR1 LGHNA and CDR2 YSLEER. The CDR3 is 16 residues long. V was pared by 4 bases and J by 0 bases, with 8 bases of the junction left unmatched. The CDR3, as DNA: TGCGCCAGCAGCCTTCTGTTGAGCGGGAGCTCCTACGAGCAGTACTTC. Protein product: CASSLLLSGSSYEQYF.

This clonotype was counted only a few times. This chain uses TRBV11-2 with TRBJ2-1; 9 bases fit TRBD2. Germline V lookup: CDR1 SGHAT, CDR2 FQNNGV. Losses at the gene ends were 5 bases for V and 7 bases for J; bases not matched to a gene: 6. The CDR3 covers 14 residues. The CDR3 region is CASSPGLAQNEQFF. DNA of the CDR3: TGTGCCAGCAGCCCAGGACTAGCGCAAAATGAGCAGTTCTTC.

The DNA for the CDR3 is TGTGCCAGCAGCGAGGGGACAGGTAAAGAGACCCAGTACTTC. This translates into CASSEGTGKETQYF. The V and J genes are TRBV9 and TRBJ2-5; 8 nucleotides match TRBD1. Per the germline V gene, CDR1 is SGDLS and CDR2 is YYNGEE. The CDR3 has 14 residues. Germline trimming cut 3 bases from V and 3 bases from J; bases unmatched to any gene: 4.

This clonotype was counted at least ten times. The J gene is TRBJ2-5, the V gene TRBV5-3; D unresolved. TRBV5-3 is identified as an open reading frame with a role that is uncertain. V dropped 0 bases and J dropped 5 bases, with 8 bases sitting between them. There are 13 residues in the CDR3. The CDR3 coding sequence is TGTGCCAGAAGCTTGGACTATAGTGAGACCCAGTACTTC. Amino acid sequence: CARSLDYSETQYF.

This clonotype was seen at least ten times. The rearrangement joins TRBV6-5 to TRBJ1-2; tentatively, D is TRBD1 (6 bases). Trimming pared 0 bases from V and 8 bases from J, leaving 19 bases between. The germline V gene encodes CDR1 MNHEY and CDR2 SVGAGI. CDR3 length: 16 residues. CDR3 sequence (DNA): TGTGCCAGCAGTTACTCTCCCCGGACAGCTCAGGGGGGCTACACCTTC. It translates to CASSYSPRTAQGGYTF.

The gene calls are TRBV9 and TRBJ2-3, with 9 nucleotides matching TRBD2. The CDR3 sequence is 15 residues long. After removal of 0 bases from V and 4 bases from J, the junction contained 3 bases not matched to a gene. Germline CDR1 reads SGDLS; CDR2 reads YYNGEE. The CDR3 spells CASSVGLAASDTQYF. CDR3 DNA: TGTGCCAGCAGCGTAGGACTAGCGGCCTCAGATACGCAGTATTTT.

This clonotype has only a few counts. The rearrangement uses TRBV18 and TRBJ1-3; possible D gene TRBD1, 5 bases. V shed 2 bases and J shed 4 bases, with 12 bases lying between them. The CDR3 covers 15 residues. Looked up from germline, CDR1 is KGHSH and CDR2 is LQKENI. CDR3 DNA: TGTGCCAGCTCACCAATGGGACGGGGAGGAAACACCATATATTTT. Protein product: CASSPMGRGGNTIYF. Complete variable domain (other parts from reference TRBV18 and TRBJ1-3): NAGVMQNPRHLVRRRGQEARLRCSPMKGHSHVYWYRQLPEEGLKFMVYLQKENIIDESGMPKERFSAEFPKEGPSILRIQQVVRGDSAAYFCASSPMGRGGNTIYFGEGSWLTVV.

Concerning this clonotype: A read error may be the cause here, since a much bigger clone is one base away. J is TRBJ1-1 and V is TRBV6-5, with a weak D call TRBD1 (6 bases). Trimming took 4 bases from V and 1 from J, leaving 7 bases between them. CDR1 and CDR2 from the germline V gene are MNHEY and SVGAGI. The CDR3 is 13 residues long. CDR3 region: CASSWGQNTEAFF. CDR3 in DNA: TGTGCCAGCAGTTGGGGACAGAACACTGAAGCTTTCTTT.

The rearrangement joins TRBV4-1 to TRBJ2-5, with 10 positions matching TRBD2. With V trimmed by 4 bases and J by 1 base, 9 bases remained unmatched. The CDR3 length is 17 residues. Germline V gene sequence: CDR1 MGHRA, CDR2 YSYEKL. The CDR3 reads CASSRGEWTSGQETQYF. CDR3 DNA sequence: TGCGCCAGCAGCCGCGGGGAATGGACTAGCGGCCAAGAGACCCAGTACTTC.